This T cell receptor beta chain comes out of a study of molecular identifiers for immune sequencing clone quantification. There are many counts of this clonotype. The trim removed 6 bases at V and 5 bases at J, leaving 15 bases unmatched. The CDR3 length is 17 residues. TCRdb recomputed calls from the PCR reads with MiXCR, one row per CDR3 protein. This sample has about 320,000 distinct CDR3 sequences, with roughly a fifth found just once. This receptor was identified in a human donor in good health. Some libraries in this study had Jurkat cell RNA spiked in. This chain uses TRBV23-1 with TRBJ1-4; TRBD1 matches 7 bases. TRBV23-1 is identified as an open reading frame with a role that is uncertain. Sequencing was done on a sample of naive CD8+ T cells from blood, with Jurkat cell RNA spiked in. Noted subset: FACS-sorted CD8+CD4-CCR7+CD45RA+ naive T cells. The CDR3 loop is CASSRKSGQRKNEKLFF. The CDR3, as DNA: TGCGCCAGCAGCAGGAAGTCGGGACAGCGAAAAAATGAAAAACTGTTTTTT.